Below, one T cell receptor beta chain is given with its context. The CDR3 extends over 15 amino acids. The germline gives CDR1 SGHNT, CDR2 YENEEA. Trimming left V 1 base short and J 0 bases short, with 9 bases between. Sequenced by immunoSEQ multiplex PCR; TCRdb stores in-frame clones only, minus some. Of approximately 37,000 clones in the sample, approximately 85% were seen once. The data were taken from a study of blood T cell repertoires in COVID-19. As for the study in general: Sites across the United States, Italy and Spain contributed samples from acute and convalescent COVID-19. T cells, B-cell-depleted T cells, or PBMCs supplied cDNA or gDNA.

Sequenced sample: peripheral blood. The origin of this receptor is a man in his 60s with active or convalescent COVID-19. The V call is TRBV11-3, the J call TRBJ2-5; D may be TRBD2 (5 bases). The CDR3 loop reads CASSLAPGYQETQYF. For the CDR3, the DNA is TGTGCCAGCAGCTTAGCCCCGGGGTACCAAGAGACCCAGTACTTC.